The 7 T cell receptor beta chains in this list originate from one sample, sequenced in a study of blood T cell repertoires in COVID-19. Clones were read by immunoSEQ multiplex PCR, and TCRdb kept only the in-frame ones, dropping some. The data show tens of thousands of clones, roughly 90% seen once. Material: peripheral blood. Receptors originate from a human donor in a cohort sampled during active COVID-19.

V gene TRBV6-1 combines with J gene TRBJ2-7; D may be TRBD2 (5 bases). The V end was cut by 2 bases, the J end by 4 bases, with 12 bases between. Germline V gene data show CDR1 as MNHNS and CDR2 as SASEGT. The CDR3 has 14 amino acids. For the CDR3, the DNA is TGTGCCAGCAGTGAATGGACTTTTGGTTACGAGCAGTACTTC. This sequence encodes CASSEWTFGYEQYF.

V usage is TRBV10-2 and J usage is TRBJ2-1; 10 bases agree with TRBD2. J gave up 4 bases and V 6 bases, and 12 bases lay outside the gene matches. Germline lookup yields CDR1 WSHSY and CDR2 SAAADI. This CDR3 is built from 17 residues. As DNA, the CDR3 is TGCGCCAGCAGGGACGGGCCTAGCGGGAGTATGTACAATGAGCAGTTCTTC. This codes for CASRDGPSGSMYNEQFF.

The genes are TRBV18 and TRBJ1-1; D unresolved. The ends were cut back, 6 bases at V and 3 bases at J, with 17 bases in the middle. Germline values: CDR1 KGHSH, CDR2 LQKENI. The CDR3 totals 15 residues. For the CDR3, the DNA is TGTGCCAGCTCCCTTCCGGGAGCCTGGGACACTGAAGCTTTCTTT. It is translated as CASSLPGAWDTEAFF.

The genes are TRBV15 and TRBJ2-7, with TRBD1 matching over 8 bases. Germline V gene lookup returns CDR1 LNHNV and CDR2 YYDKDF (reference sequence). The J segment lost 2 bases and the V segment lost 4 bases, leaving 7 bases of the junction unmatched. CDR3 length equals 15 residues. CDR3 coding DNA: TGTGCCACCAGCATATACAGGGGGAAGGCCTACGAGCAGTACTTC. Residues: CATSIYRGKAYEQYF.

CDR3 protein: CASSGSGVGAQYF. DNA of the CDR3: TGTGCCAGTAGCGGTAGCGGGGTTGGGGCCCAGTACTTC. The chain links TRBV19 to TRBJ2-5, with 8 bases identical to TRBD2. The V gene's germline CDR1 is LNHDA and CDR2 SQIVND (reference sequence). This CDR3 is 13 amino acids long. After removal of 6 bases from V and 9 bases from J, the junction contained 9 bases not matched to a gene.

V usage is TRBV3-1 (or the pseudogene TRBV3-2) and J usage is TRBJ1-2; tentative D call: TRBD1 (6 bases). Germline V lookup: CDR1 LGHDT, CDR2 YNNKEL (reference sequence). The V and J ends lost 10 bases and 7 bases respectively, with 22 bases between them. The CDR3 sequence is 14 residues long. CDR3 in DNA: TGTGCCACGCAAAACAGGGCTTCGGGGCTTGGCTACACCTTC. Residues: CATQNRASGLGYTF.

V usage is TRBV30 and J usage is TRBJ1-6, with a weak D call TRBD1 (6 bases). The germline V gene has CDR1 GTSNPN and CDR2 SVGIG (reference sequence). This CDR3 has 12 residues. V lost 4 bases and J 18 bases, leaving 19 bases between the germline ends. The CDR3 nucleotides read TGTGCCTGGAATGAACAGGGTTGGGCACCCCACTTT. This encodes CAWNEQGWAPHF. The full variable domain, with the rest looked up from reference TRBV30 and TRBJ1-6, is SQTIHQWPATLVQPVGSPLSLECTVEGTSNPNLYWYRQAAGRGLQLLFYSVGIGQISSEVPQNLSASRPQDRQFILSSKKLLLSDSGFYLCAWNEQGWAPHFGNGTRLTVT.